One and the same sample provided the 23 T cell receptor beta chains below, sequenced in a study of blood T cell repertoires in COVID-19 (TCRdb year 2020). The library was generated by the immunoSEQ multiplex PCR assay. TCRdb's version of the immuneACCESS table is confined to in-frame rearrangements and falls short of the full clone set. An unresolved V gene accounts for under half of the shortfall where checked; the remainder is of unknown origin. The sample includes approximately 160,000 clones, with roughly 84% observed a single time. The ten most abundant clones make up 5.5% to 7% of the sample. Input material: peripheral blood. All receptors come from a man in his forties or fifties with active or convalescent COVID-19.

In nucleotides, the CDR3 is TGTGCCAGCAGCTTACCAATTTCCGGGACAGGGGGCAATCAGCCCCAGCATTTT. Its protein is CASSLPISGTGGNQPQHF. The rearrangement uses TRBV7-2 and TRBJ1-5; 10 positions match TRBD1. V dropped 2 bases and J dropped 2; count of bases not matched to a gene: 9. CDR1 and CDR2 from the germline V gene are SGHTA and FQGNSA. This CDR3 region has 18 residues.

The chain couples TRBV7-3 to TRBJ2-2; 11 nucleotides align to TRBD1. The CDR3 has 16 residues. The germline gives CDR1 SGHTA, CDR2 FQGTGA. Unmatched junction bases numbered 4, after V lost 2 bases and J lost 5 bases. The CDR3: CASSLQDRGLTGELFF. The CDR3 DNA sequence: TGTGCCAGCAGCTTACAGGACAGGGGGCTTACCGGGGAGCTGTTTTTT.

The rearrangement joins TRBV7-9 to TRBJ2-1; TRBD2 agrees at 13 bases. J lost 3 bases, V lost 5 bases, and 7 bases had no gene match. CDR1 is SEHNR, CDR2 FQNEAQ, per germline (reference sequence). The CDR3 totals 17 residues. The CDR3 coding sequence is TGTGCCAGCAGCCCCGGACTAGCGGGGGACCACTACAATGAGCAGTTCTTC. Translation gives CASSPGLAGDHYNEQFF.

Written as DNA, the CDR3 is TGCGCCAGCAGACGGGACAGGGAATACACTGAAGCTTTCTTT. Translation gives CASRRDREYTEAFF. The chain has TRBV5-1 and TRBJ1-1; TRBD1 matches 9 bases. The J segment lost 3 bases and the V segment lost 5 bases, leaving 5 bases of the junction unmatched. CDR1 SGHRS and CDR2 YFSETQ come from the germline V gene. The CDR3 sequence is 14 residues long.

The chain uses TRBV2 and TRBJ1-4; TRBD1 is a possible D gene (6 bases). With 2 bases removed from V and 5 bases from J, the gap between germline ends came to 12 bases. The CDR3 extends over 15 amino acids. Germline loops: CDR1 SNHLY, CDR2 FYNNEI. As DNA, the CDR3 is TGTGCCAGCAGTGAAATTCTCGGACAGAATGAAAAACTGTTTTTT. Translation: CASSEILGQNEKLFF.

The chain is built from TRBV5-4 and TRBJ2-5, with 8 bases lining up with TRBD2. The CDR3 consists of 15 residues. CDR1 and CDR2 from the germline V gene are SGHNT and YYREEE (reference sequence). Losses at the gene ends were 4 bases for V and 2 bases for J; bases not matched to a gene: 7. The CDR3 is CASSPGTSRQETQYF. Written as DNA, the CDR3 is TGTGCCAGCAGCCCCGGGACTAGTAGACAAGAGACCCAGTACTTC.

The rearrangement links TRBV7-6 to TRBJ2-7; D remains unclear. Trimming cost V 4 bases and J 0 bases, with 7 bases left between them. This CDR3 has 13 amino acids. The germline CDR1 and CDR2 sequences are SGHVS and FNYEAQ. For the CDR3, the DNA is TGTGCCAGCAGCTCCACTGTCTCCTACGAGCAGTACTTC. Translating it yields CASSSTVSYEQYF. The whole variable domain, filled in from reference TRBV7-6 and TRBJ2-7, reads GAGVSQSPRYKVTKRGQDVALRCDPISGHVSLYWYRQALGQGPEFLTYFNYEAQQDKSGLPNDRFSAERPEGSISTLTIQRTEQRDSAMYRCASSSTVSYEQYFGPGTRLTVT.

The chain uses TRBV3-1 (or the pseudogene TRBV3-2) and TRBJ2-4; 8 bases align to TRBD2. This CDR3 region has 17 residues. V lost 1 base and J lost 1; bases outside the gene matches: 6. The germline V gene has CDR1 LGHDT and CDR2 YNNKEL (reference sequence). The CDR3 loop reads CASSQVGREEAKNIQYF. As DNA, the CDR3 is TGTGCCAGCAGCCAAGTTGGGCGGGAGGAGGCCAAAAACATTCAGTACTTC.

The chain uses TRBV18 and TRBJ1-1; possibly TRBD1 for D (5 bases). The CDR3 has 13 residues. Per germline, CDR1 KGHSH and CDR2 LQKENI. V lost 3 bases and J lost 7, with 12 bases in between. The CDR3 here is CASSPAGGGEAFF. The CDR3 coding sequence is TGTGCCAGCTCACCCGCGGGGGGGGGTGAAGCTTTCTTT.

The chain is built from TRBV5-4 and TRBJ2-3; 7 bases align to TRBD2. This CDR3 has 16 residues. Germline V CDR1 and CDR2: SGHNT, YYREEE (reference sequence). V was clipped by 4 bases and J by 2 bases; unmatched bases: 10. CDR3 region: CASSPRLGGNTDTQYF. The CDR3 bases are TGTGCCAGCAGCCCAAGGTTGGGAGGGAACACAGATACGCAGTATTTT. Together with reference TRBV5-4 and TRBJ2-3, the CDR3 gives the full variable domain: ETGVTQSPTHLIKTRGQQVTLRCSSQSGHNTVSWYQQALGQGPQFIFQYYREEENGRGNFPPRFSGLQFPNYSSELNVNALELDDSALYLCASSPRLGGNTDTQYFGPGTRLTVL.

This chain uses TRBV5-4 with TRBJ2-5, with a tentative D call TRBD1 (5 bases). CDR1 is SGHNT and CDR2 is YYREEE in the germline V gene (reference sequence). The CDR3 covers 15 residues. V was clipped by 0 bases and J by 1 base, with 10 bases between them. The CDR3 DNA reads TGTGCCAGCAGCTTGGGACAGCTAAGCCAAGAGACCCAGTACTTC. Its translation is CASSLGQLSQETQYF.

The J gene is TRBJ1-1, the V gene TRBV3-1 (or the pseudogene TRBV3-2); no definite D call. The CDR3 has 14 amino acids. The ends were cut back, 1 base at V and 3 bases at J, with 9 bases in the middle. The germline gives CDR1 LGHDT, CDR2 YNNKEL (reference sequence). The CDR3 coding sequence is TGTGCCAGCAGCCAAGCTTCGGGGTACACTGAAGCTTTCTTT. It is translated as CASSQASGYTEAFF.

The gene calls are TRBV28 and TRBJ2-5, with D maybe TRBD2 (6 bases). CDR3 length: 15 residues. Trimming cost V 6 bases and J 4 bases, with 18 bases left between them. Germline lookup yields CDR1 MDHEN and CDR2 SYDVKM. The DNA of the CDR3 is TGTGCCAGCAGCCCCCCTGCGGGATGGAGAGAGACCCAGTACTTC. It specifies CASSPPAGWRETQYF.

CDR3 sequence reads: CASSLGQDYSYEQYF. In DNA, the CDR3 is TGCGCCAGCAGCTTGGGGCAGGATTACTCCTACGAGCAGTACTTC. This chain joins TRBV5-1 and TRBJ2-7; no reliable D call. Trimming removed 0 bases at V and 0 bases at J, with 10 bases between. This CDR3 is 15 amino acids long. Per the germline V gene, CDR1 is SGHRS and CDR2 is YFSETQ.

The rearrangement joins TRBV5-1 to TRBJ2-1, with TRBD1 identical over 7 bases. The CDR3 consists of 16 residues. Germline loops: CDR1 SGHRS, CDR2 YFSETQ. The J segment lost 6 bases and the V segment lost 3 bases, leaving 12 bases of the junction unmatched. The CDR3 reads CASSSTGTAESNEQFF. For the CDR3, the DNA is TGCGCCAGCAGCTCAACCGGGACAGCCGAATCCAATGAGCAGTTCTTC.

The chain is built from TRBV6-5 and TRBJ2-7, with D possibly TRBD1 on 5 matching bases. In germline, CDR1 is MNHEY, CDR2 SVGAGI. V gave up 7 bases and J gave up 3 bases, with 13 bases separating them. The length of the CDR3 is 13 residues. CDR3 region: CASNIGQNYEQYF. The CDR3 DNA reads TGTGCCAGCAACATTGGACAAAACTACGAGCAGTACTTC.

V gene TRBV25-1 combines with J gene TRBJ2-1; no definite D call. The CDR3 sequence is 11 residues long. The germline CDR1 and CDR2 sequences are MGHDK and SYGVNS. The V end was cut by 5 bases, the J end by 8 bases, with 7 bases between. Here the CDR3 DNA reads TGTGCCAGCAGTCTCCTGTATGAGCAGTTCTTC. It specifies CASSLLYEQFF.

This chain links TRBV6-6 with TRBJ1-2; D possibly corresponds to TRBD1 (6 bases). V was shortened by 0 bases and J by 6 bases, with 11 bases between the two germline ends. This CDR3 has 14 residues. Germline V gene data show CDR1 as MNHNY and CDR2 as SVGAGI (reference sequence). The CDR3 sequence: CASSYSGSGDGYTF. For the CDR3, the DNA is TGTGCCAGCAGTTACTCGGGCTCAGGGGATGGCTACACCTTC.

In this sample, this clone turned up a few times. The V gene is TRBV28, the J gene TRBJ1-1; 7 positions agree with TRBD1. The CDR3 runs to 16 residues. V lost 3 bases to trimming and J lost 1 base; unmatched junction nucleotides: 8. Germline V lookup: CDR1 MDHEN, CDR2 SYDVKM. The CDR3 DNA reads as TGTGCCAGCAGTTTCGTACAGGGGACCACGAACACTGAAGCTTTCTTT. It translates to CASSFVQGTTNTEAFF.

The V and J genes are TRBV5-1 and TRBJ2-3, with TRBD1 as a possible D gene (5 bases). CDR1 and CDR2 (germline): SGHRS, YFSETQ. The CDR3 covers 14 residues. V lost 2 bases and J 1 base, leaving 8 bases between the germline ends. Written as DNA, the CDR3 is TGCGCCAGCAGCTTAGGGGCACGCACAGATACGCAGTATTTT. It is translated as CASSLGARTDTQYF.

The V call is TRBV7-2, the J call TRBJ1-2, with TRBD1 as a possible D gene (5 bases). Germline CDR1 reads SGHTA; CDR2 reads FQGNSA. Trimming removed 1 base at V and 6 bases at J, with 9 bases between. The CDR3 contains 13 residues. This CDR3 reads CASSLGAGDGYTF. CDR3 DNA sequence: TGTGCCAGCAGCTTAGGGGCGGGGGATGGCTACACCTTC.

The V and J genes are TRBV2 and TRBJ2-7, with 12 bases aligning to TRBD2. V shed 6 bases, J shed 2 bases, and the junction held 5 bases outside the gene matches. CDR3 size: 15 residues. Per the germline V gene, CDR1 is SNHLY and CDR2 is FYNNEI. CDR3 region: CASRTSGSRAYEQYF. CDR3 bases: TGTGCCAGCAGGACTAGCGGGAGCCGTGCCTACGAGCAGTACTTC.

Of note for this clone: This same CDR3 is encoded by further DNA sequences in the sample. The V gene is TRBV2, the J gene TRBJ1-2; weak D call: TRBD1 (6 bases). Trimming took 2 bases from V and 2 from J, leaving 6 bases between them. Germline V gene sequence: CDR1 SNHLY, CDR2 FYNNEI. The CDR3 loop spans 13 amino acids. This chain's CDR3 is CASSEQGNYGYTF. CDR3 in DNA: TGTGCCAGCAGTGAACAGGGGAACTATGGCTACACCTTC.